This TCR beta chain was sequenced in a study of graft-versus-host responses after intestinal transplantation. Graft-derived tissue was subjected to processing to liberate intraepithelial and lamina propria lymphocytes. Data came from immunoSEQ multiplex PCR; TCRdb stores just in-frame clones and leaves some out. The data show over 60,000 clones, 89% seen once. CDR1 is SEHNR, CDR2 FQNEAQ, per germline (reference sequence). V was cut by 4 bases and J by 13 bases, with 10 bases left in between. This CDR3 region has 10 residues. The sequence derives from a human patient who received an intestinal transplant, so some T cells may come from the graft donor. The chain combines TRBV7-9 with TRBJ1-1; D ambiguous. The sample here was ileum tissue, taken around 350 days after transplant. The CDR3: CASSSESCFF. CDR3 nucleotides: TGTGCCAGCAGCTCGGAGTCCTGTTTCTTT.